This TCR beta chain was identified during a study of shared clonotypes between healthy human individuals. General observations from the study: Relative to clonotypes present in all four donors, those not shared had lower generation probabilities.

TCRdb's table, derived via immunoSEQ multiplex PCR, lists solely in-frame clones and lacks some. The sample consists of around 600,000 clones, 95% to 98% of them appearing once. Worth noting for this clone: What it binds is unknown.

CD45RO negativity and positive selection for CCR7 defined naive CD8 cells, a population that excluded terminally differentiated effector memory CD45RA+ cells. All donors were Caucasian adults living in Nashville, Tennessee. The V gene's germline CDR1 is MNHNS and CDR2 SASEGT. The CDR3 is 15 residues long. V lost 6 bases and J lost 6; bases outside the gene matches: 14. The rearrangement links TRBV6-1 to TRBJ2-7, with 7 positions matching TRBD2. Sequences were obtained from naive CD8+ T cells sorted from blood. The clonotype was recovered from a young man in good health. This CDR3 is CASREVRGGRGEQYF. The DNA of the CDR3 is TGTGCCAGCAGGGAGGTTCGCGGGGGACGCGGCGAGCAGTACTTC.